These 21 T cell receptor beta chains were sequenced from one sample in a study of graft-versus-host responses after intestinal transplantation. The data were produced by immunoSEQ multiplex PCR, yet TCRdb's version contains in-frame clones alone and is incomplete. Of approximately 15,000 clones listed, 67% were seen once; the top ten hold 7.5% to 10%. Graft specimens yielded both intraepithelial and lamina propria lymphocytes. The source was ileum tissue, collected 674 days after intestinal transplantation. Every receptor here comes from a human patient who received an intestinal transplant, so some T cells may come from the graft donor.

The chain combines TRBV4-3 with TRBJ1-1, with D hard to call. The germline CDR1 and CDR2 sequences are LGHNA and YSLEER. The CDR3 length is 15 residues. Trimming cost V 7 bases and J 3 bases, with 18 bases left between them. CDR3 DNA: TGCGCCAGCAAGATTGCCCCCTGGGGAGACACTGAAGCTTTCTTT. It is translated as CASKIAPWGDTEAFF.

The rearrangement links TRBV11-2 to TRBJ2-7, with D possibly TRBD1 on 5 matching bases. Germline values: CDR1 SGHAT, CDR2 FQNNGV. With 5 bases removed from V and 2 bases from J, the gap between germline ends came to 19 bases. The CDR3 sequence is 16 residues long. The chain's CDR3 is CASSPLFRVLAYEQYF. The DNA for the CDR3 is TGTGCCAGCAGCCCCCTTTTCAGGGTTTTAGCCTACGAGCAGTACTTC.

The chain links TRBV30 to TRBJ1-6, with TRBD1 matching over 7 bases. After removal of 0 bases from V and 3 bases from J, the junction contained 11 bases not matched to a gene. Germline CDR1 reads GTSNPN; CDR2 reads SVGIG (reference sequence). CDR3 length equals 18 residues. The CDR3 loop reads CAWSVGPDRVIYNSPLHF. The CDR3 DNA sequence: TGTGCCTGGAGTGTAGGGCCCGACAGGGTAATCTATAATTCACCCCTCCACTTT. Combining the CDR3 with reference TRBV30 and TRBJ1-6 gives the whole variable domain SQTIHQWPATLVQPVGSPLSLECTVEGTSNPNLYWYRQAAGRGLQLLFYSVGIGQISSEVPQNLSASRPQDRQFILSSKKLLLSDSGFYLCAWSVGPDRVIYNSPLHFGNGTRLTVT.

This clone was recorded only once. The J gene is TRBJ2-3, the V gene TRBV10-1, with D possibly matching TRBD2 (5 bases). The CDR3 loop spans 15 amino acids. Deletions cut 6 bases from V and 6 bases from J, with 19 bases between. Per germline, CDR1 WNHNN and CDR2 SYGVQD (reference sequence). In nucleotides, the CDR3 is TGCGCCAGCAGCGAGAACCTACTAGAAGGCGATACGCAGTATTTT. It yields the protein CASSENLLEGDTQYF.

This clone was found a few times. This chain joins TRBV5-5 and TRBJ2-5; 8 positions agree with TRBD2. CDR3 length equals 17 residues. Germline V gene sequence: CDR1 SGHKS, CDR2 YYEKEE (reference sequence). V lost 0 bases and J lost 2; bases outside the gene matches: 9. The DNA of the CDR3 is TGTGCCAGCAGCTTGGCTATGCGGGGGGTCCCACAAGAGACCCAGTACTTC. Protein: CASSLAMRGVPQETQYF.

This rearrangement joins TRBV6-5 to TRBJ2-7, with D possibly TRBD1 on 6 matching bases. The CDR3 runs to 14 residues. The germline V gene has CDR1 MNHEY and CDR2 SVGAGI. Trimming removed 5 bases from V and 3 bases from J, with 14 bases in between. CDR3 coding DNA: TGTGCCAGCAGTCCCCGGGACAACTACTACGAGCAGTACTTC. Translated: CASSPRDNYYEQYF.

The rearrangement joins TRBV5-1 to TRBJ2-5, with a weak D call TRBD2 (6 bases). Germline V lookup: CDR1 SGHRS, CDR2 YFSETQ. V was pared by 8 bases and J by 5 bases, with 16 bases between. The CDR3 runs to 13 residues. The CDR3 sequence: CASRRERGETQYF. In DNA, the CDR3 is TGCGCCAGTAGACGGGAGAGAGGGGAGACCCAGTACTTC.

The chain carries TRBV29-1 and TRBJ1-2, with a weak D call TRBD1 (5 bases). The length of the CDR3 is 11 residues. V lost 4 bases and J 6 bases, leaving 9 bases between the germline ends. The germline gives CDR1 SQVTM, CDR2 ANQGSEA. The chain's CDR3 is CSVGGADGYTF. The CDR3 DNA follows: TGCAGCGTTGGGGGCGCGGATGGCTACACCTTC.

In DNA form, the CDR3 reads TGCGCCAGCAGAGAGACAGGGGGCGTAGATACGCAGTATTTT. As protein: CASRETGGVDTQYF. J is TRBJ2-3 and V is TRBV5-1, with 10 bases identical to TRBD1. The germline gives CDR1 SGHRS, CDR2 YFSETQ. The CDR3 is made up of 14 amino acids. The V and J ends lost 5 bases and 5 bases, in that order; junction bases with no gene match: 5.

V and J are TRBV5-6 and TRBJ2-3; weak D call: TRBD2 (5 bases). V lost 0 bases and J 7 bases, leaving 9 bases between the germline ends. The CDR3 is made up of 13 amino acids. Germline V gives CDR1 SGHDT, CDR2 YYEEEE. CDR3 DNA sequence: TGTGCCAGCAGCTTGGGTGGGGAGAATACGCAGTATTTT. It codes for CASSLGGENTQYF.

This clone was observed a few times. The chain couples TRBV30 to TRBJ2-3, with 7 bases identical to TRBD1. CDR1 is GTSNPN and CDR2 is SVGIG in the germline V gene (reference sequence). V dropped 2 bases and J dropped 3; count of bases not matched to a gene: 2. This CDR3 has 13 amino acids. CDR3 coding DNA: TGTGCCTGGAGTACAGGGGCAACAGATACGCAGTATTTT. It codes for CAWSTGATDTQYF.

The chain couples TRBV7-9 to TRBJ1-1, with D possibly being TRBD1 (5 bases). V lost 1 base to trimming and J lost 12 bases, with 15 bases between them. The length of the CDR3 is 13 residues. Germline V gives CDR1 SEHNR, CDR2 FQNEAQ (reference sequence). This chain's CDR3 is CASSLEGETETFF. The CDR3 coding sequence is TGTGCCAGCAGCTTAGAGGGCGAGACAGAAACTTTCTTT.

CDR3 region: CASSSGEGYTF. In DNA form, the CDR3 reads TGTGCCAGCAGCTCAGGGGAAGGCTACACCTTC. The chain has TRBV5-6 and TRBJ1-2; TRBD1 might be the D (6 bases). The CDR3 contains 11 residues. In germline, CDR1 is SGHDT, CDR2 YYEEEE. With 3 bases removed from V and 8 bases from J, the gap between germline ends came to 8 bases. The full variable domain, with the rest looked up from reference TRBV5-6 and TRBJ1-2, is DAGVTQSPTHLIKTRGQQVTLRCSPKSGHDTVSWYQQALGQGPQFIFQYYEEEERQRGNFPDRFSGHQFPNYSSELNVNALLLGDSALYLCASSSGEGYTFGSGTRLTVV.

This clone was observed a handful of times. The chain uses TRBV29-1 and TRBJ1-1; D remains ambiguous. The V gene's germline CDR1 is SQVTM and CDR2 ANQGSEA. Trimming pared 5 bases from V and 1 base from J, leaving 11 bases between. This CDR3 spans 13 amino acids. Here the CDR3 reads CSVSITANTEAFF. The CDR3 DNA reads TGCAGCGTTTCGATCACAGCGAACACTGAAGCTTTCTTT.

CDR3 sequence (DNA): TGTGCCAGCAGTTACCGAGAGGCCACTGGCTACACCTTC. Translation gives CASSYREATGYTF. The chain is built from TRBV6-6 and TRBJ1-2, with D unclear. Germline V gene lookup returns CDR1 MNHNY and CDR2 SVGAGI (reference sequence). This CDR3 has 13 residues. V gave up 2 bases and J gave up 7 bases, with 11 bases separating them.

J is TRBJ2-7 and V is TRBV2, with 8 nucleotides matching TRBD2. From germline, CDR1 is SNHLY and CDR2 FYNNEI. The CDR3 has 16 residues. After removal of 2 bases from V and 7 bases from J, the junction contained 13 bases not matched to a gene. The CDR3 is CASSERGGVGLGEQYF. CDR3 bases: TGTGCCAGCAGTGAACGGGGGGGAGTGGGGCTGGGAGAGCAGTACTTC. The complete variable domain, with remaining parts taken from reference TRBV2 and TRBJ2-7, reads EPEVTQTPSHQVTQMGQEVILRCVPISNHLYFYWYRQILGQKVEFLVSFYNNEISEKSEIFDDQFSVERPDGSNFTLKIRSTKLEDSAMYFCASSERGGVGLGEQYFGPGTRLTVT.

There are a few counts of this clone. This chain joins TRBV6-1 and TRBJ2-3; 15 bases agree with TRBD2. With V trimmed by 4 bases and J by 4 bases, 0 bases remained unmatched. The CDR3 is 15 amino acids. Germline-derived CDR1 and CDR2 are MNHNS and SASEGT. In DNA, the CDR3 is TGTGCCAGCAGTGGGACTAGCGGGGGGGCAGATACGCAGTATTTT. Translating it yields CASSGTSGGADTQYF.

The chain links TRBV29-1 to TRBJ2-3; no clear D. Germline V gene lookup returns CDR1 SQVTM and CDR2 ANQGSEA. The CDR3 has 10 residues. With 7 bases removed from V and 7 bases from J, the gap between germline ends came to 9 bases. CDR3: CSAGVNTQYF. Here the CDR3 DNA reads TGCAGCGCAGGTGTGAATACGCAGTATTTT.

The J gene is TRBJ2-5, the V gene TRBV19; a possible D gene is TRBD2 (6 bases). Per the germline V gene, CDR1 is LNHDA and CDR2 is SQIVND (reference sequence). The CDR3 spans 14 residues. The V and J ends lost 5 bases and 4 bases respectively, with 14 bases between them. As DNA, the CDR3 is TGTGCCAGTAGTCGCTCGGGGGAAGTAGAGACCCAGTACTTC. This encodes CASSRSGEVETQYF.

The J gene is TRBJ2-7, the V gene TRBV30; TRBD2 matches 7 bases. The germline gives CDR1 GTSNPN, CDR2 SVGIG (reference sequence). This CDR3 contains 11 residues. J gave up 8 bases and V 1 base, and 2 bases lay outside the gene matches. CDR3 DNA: TGTGCCTGGAGTGGCGGGGGTCAGCAGTACTTC. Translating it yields CAWSGGGQQYF.

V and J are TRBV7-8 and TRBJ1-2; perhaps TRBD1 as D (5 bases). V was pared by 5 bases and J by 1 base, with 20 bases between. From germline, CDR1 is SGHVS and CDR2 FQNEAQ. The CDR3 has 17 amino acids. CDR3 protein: CASSQVVRGTLNYGYTF. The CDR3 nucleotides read TGTGCCAGCAGCCAAGTGGTCCGGGGGACCCTTAACTATGGCTACACCTTC.